Given below is one TCR beta chain in context. This clone appeared once. It lacks a known antigen. Within one base of it there is no much larger clone, and no base qualities were kept. Receptor amplification or capture employed the immunoSEQ multiplex PCR assay. TCRdb mirrors the immuneACCESS table, restricted to in-frame sequences. Some clones are absent from its copies; in checked studies, under half trace to an unresolved V gene, and the reason for the others is unknown. The sample has about 120,000 clones on record, 88% of them singletons. Together, the top ten hold 2% to 3% of the sample. This sample stems from a study of control samples from healthy donors and cancer patients (dated by TCRdb to 2018 to 2021). Ends trimmed: V by 0 bases, J by 8 bases; bases unmatched to a gene: 8. The CDR3, cysteine through phenylalanine, is 15 amino acids long. Of the read, only the CDR3 DNA is kept; its 45 bases are in frame from base 1. Per the germline V gene, MNHEY is the CDR1 and SVGAGI is the CDR2.

The chain employs TRBV6-5 and TRBJ1-2, with 8 middle bases fitting TRBD1. The sample was blood. The receptor comes from a woman aged 70 to 79 in good health. The CDR3 sequence is CASSYSSGGAAGYTF. The nucleotide sequence is TGTGCCAGCAGTTACTCGTCAGGGGGCGCGGCCGGCTACACCTTC.